These T cell receptor beta chains were read from a single sample in a study of control samples from healthy donors and cancer patients. Assay used: immunoSEQ multiplex PCR; TCRdb lists only in-frame clones, some missing. Of approximately 88,000 clones listed, about nine tenths are singletons. The sample taken for sequencing was blood. The receptors here all came from a woman under 40 in good health. CDR3s include the opening cysteine and the closing phenylalanine or tryptophan. Fields, in order: clone size, J gene, D gene, V gene, CDR3 protein, CDR3 DNA. A D gene is named only where the DNA matches it firmly. For some rows the clone size is stated as once, few or many, or as a class when expanded; others skip it.

size: -; J: TRBJ1-1; D: TRBD1; V: TRBV18; CDR3: CASSPQETGTTEAFF; DNA: TGTGCCAGCTCACCCCAAGAGACAGGGACCACTGAAGCTTTCTTT
size: -; J: TRBJ2-2; D: TRBD1; V: TRBV24-1; CDR3: CATRGKTGGLTGELFF; DNA: TGTGCCACCAGGGGAAAGACAGGGGGCCTCACCGGGGAGCTGTTTTTT
size: -; J: TRBJ2-1; D: -; V: TRBV19; CDR3: CASSITRRRYNEQFF; DNA: TGTGCCAGTAGTATAACTAGGCGGCGTTACAATGAGCAGTTCTTC
size: -; J: TRBJ2-1; D: TRBD2; V: TRBV19; CDR3: CASGIAGYYNEQFF; DNA: TGTGCCAGTGGTATAGCGGGATATTACAATGAGCAGTTCTTC
size: -; J: TRBJ2-5; D: TRBD2; V: TRBV30; CDR3: CAWSVRHGLAGGRETQYF; DNA: TGTGCCTGGAGTGTCAGGCACGGACTAGCGGGAGGGAGAGAGACCCAGTACTTC
size: -; J: TRBJ2-3; D: -; V: TRBV12-1; CDR3: CARSTEFYVWSSTDTQYF; DNA: TGTGCCAGAAGCACCGAGTTTTATGTTTGGTCTAGCACAGATACGCAGTATTTT
size: -; J: TRBJ2-7; D: TRBD2; V: TRBV2; CDR3: CARGPRSAGGPSYEQYF; DNA: TGTGCCAGGGGACCTCGTTCTGCGGGAGGCCCCTCCTACGAGCAGTACTTC
size: once; J: TRBJ2-3; D: -; V: TRBV24-1; CDR3: CATSDRGGTGTDTQYF; DNA: TGTGCCACCAGTGATCGAGGGGGAACCGGCACAGATACGCAGTATTTT
size: -; J: TRBJ1-4; D: -; V: TRBV4-1; CDR3: CASSQVAGRGEKLFF; DNA: TGCGCCAGCAGCCAAGTGGCGGGACGGGGGGAAAAACTGTTTTTT
size: -; J: TRBJ1-4; D: -; V: TRBV30; CDR3: CAWSSIKGLGEKLFF; DNA: TGTGCCTGGAGTAGTATTAAGGGACTCGGGGAAAAACTGTTTTTT
size: once; J: TRBJ2-7; D: -; V: TRBV6-2/TRBV6-3; CDR3: CASSTLTERVLSYEQYF; DNA: TGTGCCAGCAGCACCCTGACTGAGCGGGTTCTTTCCTACGAGCAGTACTTC
size: -; J: TRBJ1-1; D: -; V: TRBV19; CDR3: CASSDNVGRLNTEAFF; DNA: TGTGCCAGTAGTGATAATGTGGGACGGCTGAACACTGAAGCTTTCTTT
size: -; J: TRBJ1-3; D: -; V: TRBV6-5; CDR3: CASSYSRTFSGNTIYF; DNA: TGTGCCAGCAGTTACTCCCGGACCTTCTCTGGAAACACCATATATTTT
size: -; J: TRBJ1-1; D: -; V: TRBV12-3/TRBV12-4; CDR3: CASSLRAGTEAFF; DNA: TGTGCCAGCAGTTTAAGGGCAGGGACTGAAGCTTTCTTT
size: -; J: TRBJ2-7; D: TRBD2; V: TRBV5-1; CDR3: CASTESASGNYEQYF; DNA: TGCGCCAGCACTGAATCGGCTAGCGGGAACTACGAGCAGTACTTC